One and the same sample provided the 21 T cell receptor beta chains below, sequenced in a study of T cells after yellow fever vaccination. MiXCR was run by TCRdb on the 5' RACE reads, yielding one entry per CDR3 protein. The sample yields roughly 340,000 distinct CDR3 sequences, around 3.9% seen once. The material was PBMCs, obtained 5 days after the yellow fever booster vaccination. These receptors were collected from a man between 18 and 35 years old who received the YFV17D yellow fever vaccine.

This clonotype appeared a few times. This chain connects TRBV20-1 to TRBJ1-1; TRBD1 might be the D (6 bases). V lost 5 bases and J lost 3, with 13 bases in between. Germline V gives CDR1 DFQATT, CDR2 SNEGSKA (reference sequence). The CDR3 has 13 residues. The CDR3 loop is CSAWKGGDTEAFF. CDR3 DNA: TGCAGTGCTTGGAAGGGGGGAGACACTGAAGCTTTCTTT.

The table lists this clonotype with many counts. This chain uses TRBV5-1 with TRBJ2-3; D is unclear. Germline-derived CDR1 and CDR2 are SGHRS and YFSETQ. The CDR3 length is 19 residues. V lost 1 base, J lost 2 bases, and 23 bases lay in between. The CDR3 nucleotides are TGCGCCAGCAGCTTGTTCCGATCTGACGGCCAAAAGCCCACAGATACGCAGTATTTT. It codes for CASSLFRSDGQKPTDTQYF.

The chain recombines TRBV5-4 with TRBJ1-4; 8 nucleotides line up with TRBD1. Unmatched junction bases numbered 2, after V lost 4 bases and J lost 6 bases. The CDR3 extends over 13 amino acids. Germline V lookup: CDR1 SGHNT, CDR2 YYREEE (reference sequence). The CDR3 is CASSQGADEKLFF. The CDR3 DNA is TGTGCCAGCAGCCAGGGGGCAGATGAAAAACTGTTTTTT.

This clonotype was found many times. The rearrangement links TRBV18 to TRBJ1-1; no reliable D call. The germline V and J ends were trimmed by 2 bases and 6 bases, with 13 bases remaining between them. This CDR3 contains 14 residues. From germline, CDR1 is KGHSH and CDR2 LQKENI. The CDR3 DNA sequence: TGTGCCAGCTCACCAGGGGAGGTGAGAGCTGAAGCTTTCTTT. Its protein product is CASSPGEVRAEAFF.

This clonotype was found a few times. The CDR3 DNA follows: TGTGCCAGCCGAGGACGGATCGGGACTAGCGCCTACAATGAGCAGTTCTTC. Amino acid sequence: CASRGRIGTSAYNEQFF. The chain uses TRBV2 and TRBJ2-1; the match to TRBD2 covers 10 bases. CDR3 size: 17 residues. Germline loops: CDR1 SNHLY, CDR2 FYNNEI. V shed 8 bases, J shed 2 bases, and the junction held 12 bases outside the gene matches.

CDR3 sequence (DNA): TGTGCCAGCAGTCAAGTCGATGAAGCTTTCTTT. Translated, it gives CASSQVDEAFF. This chain joins TRBV28 and TRBJ1-1; D ambiguous. The CDR3 has 11 residues. V lost 5 bases and J 7 bases, leaving 8 bases between the germline ends. Germline V CDR1 and CDR2: MDHEN, SYDVKM.

This clonotype was counted a few times. The CDR3 here is CSVGTVSSYNEQFF. The DNA for the CDR3 is TGCAGCGTGGGGACGGTGAGCTCCTACAATGAGCAGTTCTTC. V is TRBV29-1 and J is TRBJ2-1, with D tentatively TRBD1 or TRBD2 (5 bases each). With 6 bases removed from V and 0 bases from J, the gap between germline ends came to 12 bases. CDR1 is SQVTM, CDR2 ANQGSEA, per germline. This CDR3 has 14 residues.

The chain links TRBV20-1 to TRBJ2-3; no reliable D call. The CDR3 length is 12 residues. The germline V and J ends were trimmed by 2 bases and 4 bases, with 7 bases remaining between them. The germline V gene has CDR1 DFQATT and CDR2 SNEGSKA (reference sequence). The CDR3 coding sequence is TGCAGTGCTAGACTTCGGGCAGATACGCAGTATTTT. Encoded protein: CSARLRADTQYF.

This clonotype was counted a few times. The rearrangement links TRBV20-1 to TRBJ2-7, with D possibly called TRBD1 or TRBD2 (5 bases each). There are 13 residues in the CDR3. V was trimmed by 1 base and J by 2 bases, leaving 9 bases between them. The germline gives CDR1 DFQATT, CDR2 SNEGSKA (reference sequence). CDR3 coding DNA: TGCAGTGCTAGAGGAGTGGGGGCCTACGAGCAGTACTTC. It yields the protein CSARGVGAYEQYF.

In its sample, this clonotype was seen many times. V gene TRBV10-3 combines with J gene TRBJ1-5; D may be TRBD1 (5 bases). Germline values: CDR1 ENHRY, CDR2 SYGVKD. The CDR3 covers 16 residues. V lost 5 bases, J lost 0 bases, and 14 bases lay in between. The CDR3 DNA follows: TGTGCCATCAGTCCCGGGGGAGGGTATAGCAATCAGCCCCAGCATTTT. Protein: CAISPGGGYSNQPQHF.

The genes are TRBV20-1 and TRBJ2-2; D possibly corresponds to TRBD1 (6 bases). V was cut by 2 bases and J by 5 bases, with 9 bases left in between. The germline gives CDR1 DFQATT, CDR2 SNEGSKA (reference sequence). The CDR3 contains 13 residues. CDR3 sequence reads: CSARQGSTGELFF. As DNA, the CDR3 is TGCAGTGCTAGACAGGGGTCGACCGGGGAGCTGTTTTTT.

This chain connects TRBV7-2 to TRBJ2-7; TRBD2 aligns across 10 bases. CDR1 and CDR2 (germline): SGHTA, FQGNSA. V gave up 5 bases and J gave up 1 base; unmatched junction bases: 5. The CDR3 covers 15 residues. The CDR3 DNA reads TGTGCCAGCAGCCCTAGCGGGGGCCCTTCCTACGAGCAGTACTTC. Translation gives CASSPSGGPSYEQYF.

This clonotype has a handful of counts. This rearrangement joins TRBV6-2 or TRBV6-3 to TRBJ2-7, with D tentatively TRBD1 or TRBD2 (5 bases each). Germline CDR1 reads MNHEY; CDR2 reads SVGEGT. V was shortened by 6 bases and J by 3 bases, with 18 bases between the two germline ends. This CDR3 has 15 amino acids. The CDR3 loop is CASSPPGQEFYEQYV. DNA for the CDR3: TGTGCCAGCAGCCCTCCGGGGCAGGAGTTCTACGAGCAGTACGTC.

This clonotype was detected ten times or more. The CDR3 loop reads CASSVTGQGRTEAFF. CDR3 in DNA: TGTGCCAGCAGCGTAACGGGACAGGGGAGGACTGAAGCTTTCTTT. This sequence joins TRBV7-2 and TRBJ1-1; 10 nucleotides align to TRBD1. J gave up 5 bases and V 5 bases, and 8 bases lay outside the gene matches. The CDR3 is 15 residues long. Germline V gene sequence: CDR1 SGHTA, CDR2 FQGNSA.

The CDR3 protein is CASSPRQAGADTQYF. For the CDR3, the DNA is TGTGCCAGCAGCCCCAGACAGGCCGGCGCAGATACGCAGTATTTT. This chain joins TRBV7-3 and TRBJ2-3; TRBD1 is a possible D gene (6 bases). Trimming took 5 bases from V and 4 from J, leaving 16 bases between them. CDR1 is SGHTA and CDR2 is FQGTGA in the germline V gene. This CDR3 spans 15 amino acids. Full variable domain (outside the CDR3, taken from reference TRBV7-3 and TRBJ2-3): GAGVSQTPSNKVTEKGKYVELRCDPISGHTALYWYRQSLGQGPEFLIYFQGTGAADDSGLPNDRFFAVRPEGSVSTLKIQRTERGDSAVYLCASSPRQAGADTQYFGPGTRLTVL.

The V call is TRBV9, the J call TRBJ2-2; D is unresolved. Germline V gene sequence: CDR1 SGDLS, CDR2 YYNGEE. CDR3 size: 16 residues. The V end was cut by 0 bases, the J end by 7 bases, with 16 bases between. This CDR3 reads CASSVAIGSLGGELFF. CDR3 DNA: TGTGCCAGCAGCGTAGCTATCGGTAGCCTGGGCGGGGAGCTGTTTTTT.

The chain uses TRBV20-1 and TRBJ2-7; D remains unclear. The ends were cut back, 3 bases at V and 0 bases at J, with 12 bases in the middle. This CDR3 region has 14 residues. CDR1 and CDR2 (germline): DFQATT, SNEGSKA (reference sequence). The CDR3 DNA reads TGCAGTGCTAGGAATGGGTTTTTCTCCTACGAGCAGTACGTC. It specifies CSARNGFFSYEQYV.

This clonotype was found a few times. The chain joins TRBV28 to TRBJ2-5; the D call may be TRBD1 or TRBD2 (6 bases each). Germline loops: CDR1 MDHEN, CDR2 SYDVKM. The CDR3 spans 14 residues. V was trimmed by 9 bases and J by 2 bases, leaving 16 bases between them. The CDR3: CASGGPGRQETQYF. Here the CDR3 DNA reads TGTGCCAGTGGGGGGCCCGGCAGACAAGAGACCCAGTACTTC.

The table lists this clonotype with a few counts. J is TRBJ1-4 and V is TRBV27; a possible D gene is TRBD1 (5 bases). V dropped 2 bases and J dropped 5 bases, with 9 bases sitting between them. This CDR3 is built from 14 residues. Germline V gene sequence: CDR1 MNHEY, CDR2 SMNVEV (reference sequence). The CDR3 is CASSLGAANEKLFF. The CDR3 DNA is TGTGCCAGCAGTTTAGGGGCAGCCAATGAAAAACTGTTTTTT.

J is TRBJ2-7 and V is TRBV19; D remains unclear. Trimming took off 5 bases at V and 4 bases at J, with 15 bases between the two ends. The CDR3 is 14 residues long. The germline V gene encodes CDR1 LNHDA and CDR2 SQIVND (reference sequence). In DNA form, the CDR3 reads TGTGCCAGTAGTCCCACAGCAGGCAATTACGAGCAGTACGTC. This sequence encodes CASSPTAGNYEQYV.

As DNA, the CDR3 is TGCGCCAGCAGCCAAGTGTTGAGAGGGGTCTCTGGGGCCAACGTCCTGACTTTC. This codes for CASSQVLRGVSGANVLTF. This sequence joins TRBV4-3 and TRBJ2-6; either TRBD1 or TRBD2 may fit D (5 bases each). The CDR3 loop spans 18 amino acids. In germline, CDR1 is LGHNA, CDR2 YSLEER. Trimming took 1 base from V and 0 from J, leaving 13 bases between them.